This T cell receptor beta chain comes out of a study of T cells and copy number aberrations in small-cell lung cancer. Concerning this clone: Its antigen is as yet unknown.

TCRdb's table, derived via immunoSEQ multiplex PCR, lists solely in-frame clones and lacks some. The sample has about 9,600 clones; 60% to 80% are singletons. Study-level results: The tissue was entirely formalin-fixed and paraffin-embedded, which is known to produce sequencing artifacts. Versus adjacent lung, tumor T-cell richness and clonality were lower; density nonsignificantly.

Germline CDR1 LNHDA, CDR2 SQIVND (reference sequence). V trimming: 3 bases; J trimming: 5 bases; junction bases outside the gene matches: 6. The CDR3 spans 16 residues. The chain uses TRBV19 and TRBJ2-5; 13 bases match TRBD2. The sample taken for sequencing was normal tissue next to the tumor. This receptor was obtained from a man between 60 and 75 years old with small cell lung cancer. For the CDR3, the DNA is TGTGCCAGTAGTATCGGAGGACTAGCGGGAGCGGAGACCCAGTACTTC. This translates into CASSIGGLAGAETQYF. The full variable domain, with the rest looked up from reference TRBV19 and TRBJ2-5, is DGGITQSPKYLFRKEGQNVTLSCEQNLNHDAMYWYRQDPGQGLRLIYYSQIVNDFQKGDIAEGYSVSREKKESFPLTVTSAQKNPTAFYLCASSIGGLAGAETQYFGPGTRLLVL.